This record looks at one T cell receptor (beta chain) sequence and its context. The antigen remains unidentified. This specimen belongs to a study of shared clonotypes between healthy human individuals. General study findings and limits: Generation probabilities of non-shared clonotypes were lower (relative to those shared by all four donors).

Here immunoSEQ multiplex PCR was the method, and the copy in TCRdb shows in-frame clones only, minus some. The top ten hold about 0.39% of the sample, which has about 2.3 million clones, more than 85% seen once. Germline V gene lookup returns CDR1 SEHNR and CDR2 FQNEAQ (reference sequence). There are 16 residues in the CDR3. V shed 4 bases and J 4 bases; nucleotides not matched to a gene: 9. The chain carries TRBV7-9 and TRBJ2-1, with 8 bases lining up with TRBD2. Sequenced material: naive CD4+ T cells from PBMCs. Subset defined: CD45RA+ positively selected. This receptor was taken from a man in his late teens or twenties in good health. Some clones in this sample may be carry-over from other donors' samples. As DNA, the CDR3 is TGTGCCAGCAGCTCTGCCGGGACGGGGGGGTACAATGAGCAGTTCTTC. Translating it yields CASSSAGTGGYNEQFF.